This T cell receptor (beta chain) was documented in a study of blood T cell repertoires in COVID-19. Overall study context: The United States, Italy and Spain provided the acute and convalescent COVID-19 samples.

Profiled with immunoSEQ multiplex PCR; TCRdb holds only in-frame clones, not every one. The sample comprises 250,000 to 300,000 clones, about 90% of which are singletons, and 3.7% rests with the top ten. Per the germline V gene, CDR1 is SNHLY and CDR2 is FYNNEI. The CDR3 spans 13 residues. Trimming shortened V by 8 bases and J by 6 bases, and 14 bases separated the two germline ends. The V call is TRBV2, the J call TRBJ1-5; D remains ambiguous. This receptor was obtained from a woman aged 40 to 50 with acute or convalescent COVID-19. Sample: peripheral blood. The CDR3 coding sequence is TGTGCCAGCGCCGACCGGGGTCCTCAGCCCCAGCATTTT. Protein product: CASADRGPQPQHF.